A single sample gave rise to the 25 T cell receptor beta chains below, sequenced in a study of blood T cell repertoires in COVID-19. Sequenced by immunoSEQ multiplex PCR; TCRdb stores in-frame clones only, minus some. The table lists about 170,000 clones, 86% of them singletons, with around 3.3% in the top ten. Sequencing was carried out using peripheral blood. These receptor sequences come from a man in his 70s with acute or convalescent COVID-19.

This clone has just one count. The chain couples TRBV9 to TRBJ2-1, with TRBD1 identical over 8 bases. After removal of 0 bases from V and 4 bases from J, the junction contained 3 bases not matched to a gene. The length of the CDR3 is 15 residues. In germline, CDR1 is SGDLS, CDR2 YYNGEE. The CDR3 loop is CASSVDRGDYNEQFF. The CDR3, as DNA: TGTGCCAGCAGCGTAGACAGGGGGGATTACAATGAGCAGTTCTTC.

The chain recombines TRBV24-1 with TRBJ2-7, with 11 bases fitting TRBD1. CDR1 and CDR2 (germline): KGHDR, SFDVKD. CDR3 size: 15 residues. Germline trimming cut 4 bases from V and 5 bases from J; bases unmatched to any gene: 6. The CDR3 loop is CATSDRDRGLDEQYF. DNA of the CDR3: TGTGCCACCAGTGACAGGGACAGGGGGTTAGACGAGCAGTACTTC.

V and J are TRBV2 and TRBJ2-2; 9 bases map to TRBD1. The CDR3 consists of 16 residues. Trimming removed 6 bases from V and 3 bases from J; junction bases left unmatched: 8. Per the germline V gene, CDR1 is SNHLY and CDR2 is FYNNEI. The CDR3 here is CASRGGQGRDTGELFF. The CDR3 DNA reads TGTGCCAGCAGAGGGGGACAGGGTCGAGACACCGGGGAGCTGTTTTTT.

The CDR3 is CASSTPVAGGQRNTIYF. CDR3 sequence (DNA): TGTGCCAGCAGCACACCGGTAGCAGGGGGCCAGCGGAACACCATATATTTT. The chain uses TRBV11-2 and TRBJ1-3; 8 bases map to TRBD1. Trimming removed 5 bases from V and 7 bases from J; junction bases left unmatched: 16. Germline-derived CDR1 and CDR2 are SGHAT and FQNNGV. The CDR3 runs 17 residues. Looking up the rest from reference TRBV11-2 and TRBJ1-3 gives the full variable domain: EAGVAQSPRYKIIEKRQSVAFWCNPISGHATLYWYQQILGQGPKLLIQFQNNGVVDDSQLPKDRFSAERLKGVDSTLKIQPAKLEDSAVYLCASSTPVAGGQRNTIYFGEGSWLTVV.

This clone was found a few times. Other DNA variants within this sample encode the same CDR3. The V gene is TRBV7-9, the J gene TRBJ2-3, with 9 bases aligning to TRBD2. CDR1 is SEHNR and CDR2 is FQNEAQ in the germline V gene (reference sequence). Germline trimming cut 5 bases from V and 0 bases from J; bases unmatched to any gene: 3. CDR3 length: 15 residues. The CDR3 nucleotides are TGTGCCAGCAGCCCTAGCGGGGTTAGCACAGATACGCAGTATTTT. Translated, it gives CASSPSGVSTDTQYF.

This sequence joins TRBV5-1 and TRBJ1-4; the D gene is possibly TRBD1 (6 bases). Germline V gene sequence: CDR1 SGHRS, CDR2 YFSETQ. The CDR3 contains 15 residues. Between the trimmed V and J ends, which lost 0 bases and 7 bases, there was a span of 13 bases. In DNA form, the CDR3 reads TGCGCCAGCAGCTTGGCCTCACAGGGCAGTGAAAAACTGTTTTTT. Translation gives CASSLASQGSEKLFF. Complete variable domain (other parts from reference TRBV5-1 and TRBJ1-4): KAGVTQTPRYLIKTRGQQVTLSCSPISGHRSVSWYQQTPGQGLQFLFEYFSETQRNKGNFPGRFSGRQFSNSRSEMNVSTLELGDSALYLCASSLASQGSEKLFFGSGTQLSVL.

The CDR3 loop reads CASTDRDRGNTEAFF. CDR3 DNA: TGTGCCAGCACCGACCGGGACAGGGGGAACACTGAAGCTTTCTTT. The gene calls are TRBV7-8 and TRBJ1-1; 10 nucleotides match TRBD1. From germline, CDR1 is SGHVS and CDR2 FQNEAQ. The CDR3 covers 15 residues. The junction had 6 bases not matched to a gene; V was cut back by 7 bases and J by 1 base.

The V gene is TRBV18, the J gene TRBJ2-1; TRBD2 is a possible D gene (6 bases). V lost 2 bases to trimming and J lost 10 bases, with 18 bases between them. CDR1 and CDR2 from the germline V gene are KGHSH and LQKENI. CDR3 length: 15 amino acids. CDR3 residues: CASSPGGVAGKEQFF. The CDR3, as DNA: TGTGCCAGCTCACCAGGCGGGGTAGCTGGGAAGGAGCAGTTCTTC.

This chain links TRBV28 with TRBJ1-1; D remains ambiguous. The CDR3 is made up of 13 amino acids. The V and J ends lost 6 bases and 0 bases respectively, with 8 bases between them. Germline values: CDR1 MDHEN, CDR2 SYDVKM. CDR3 sequence: CASSRPLNTEAFF. The CDR3 nucleotides read TGTGCCAGCAGCCGTCCTCTGAACACTGAAGCTTTCTTT. The whole variable domain, remainder taken from reference TRBV28 and TRBJ1-1, is DVKVTQSSRYLVKRTGEKVFLECVQDMDHENMFWYRQDPGLGLRLIYFSYDVKMKEKGDIPEGYSVSREKKERFSLILESASTNQTSMYLCASSRPLNTEAFFGQGTRLTVV.

This clone was recorded only once. V and J are TRBV11-2 and TRBJ1-2; no clear D. V was cut by 5 bases and J by 4 bases, with 11 bases left in between. This CDR3 comprises 13 residues. Germline loops: CDR1 SGHAT, CDR2 FQNNGV. The DNA for the CDR3 is TGTGCCAGCAGCCCACGCCCCGGCTATGGCTACACCTTC. Translated: CASSPRPGYGYTF.

This sequence joins TRBV27 and TRBJ1-4; D may be TRBD1 (5 bases). With 8 bases removed from V and 10 bases from J, the gap between germline ends came to 14 bases. The CDR3 runs to 12 residues. Germline loops: CDR1 MNHEY, CDR2 SMNVEV (reference sequence). CDR3 region: CASSTGGGKLFF. CDR3 sequence (DNA): TGTGCCAGCTCCACCGGGGGGGGAAAACTGTTTTTT.

J is TRBJ2-7 and V is TRBV28; D is possibly TRBD1 (7 bases). The CDR3 extends over 14 amino acids. V lost 3 bases to trimming and J lost 5 bases, with 14 bases between them. CDR1 and CDR2 (germline): MDHEN, SYDVKM. DNA of the CDR3: TGTGCCAGCAGTTTCAGCAGGGGGGCCGACGAGCAGTACTTC. Protein product: CASSFSRGADEQYF. Based on the CDR3 plus reference TRBV28 and TRBJ2-7, the full variable domain is DVKVTQSSRYLVKRTGEKVFLECVQDMDHENMFWYRQDPGLGLRLIYFSYDVKMKEKGDIPEGYSVSREKKERFSLILESASTNQTSMYLCASSFSRGADEQYFGPGTRLTVT.

This chain links TRBV3-1 (or the pseudogene TRBV3-2) with TRBJ1-6, with 8 nucleotides matching TRBD1. With V trimmed by 1 base and J by 6 bases, 2 bases remained unmatched. The CDR3 is 15 residues long. Germline values: CDR1 LGHDT, CDR2 YNNKEL (reference sequence). CDR3 in amino acids: CASSQGTGSNSPLHF. CDR3 coding DNA: TGTGCCAGCAGCCAAGGGACAGGGTCTAATTCACCCCTCCACTTT.

The chain joins TRBV10-1 to TRBJ2-3, with D tentatively TRBD1 (5 bases). CDR1 WNHNN and CDR2 SYGVQD come from the germline V gene (reference sequence). This CDR3 comprises 17 residues. Trimming pared 2 bases from V and 7 bases from J, leaving 22 bases between. CDR3 sequence reads: CASSELQAGQGAHTQYF. The CDR3, as DNA: TGCGCCAGCAGTGAGCTACAGGCAGGCCAAGGGGCCCATACGCAGTATTTT.

The chain has TRBV10-1 and TRBJ2-1, with 7 bases identical to TRBD2. The CDR3 is made up of 16 amino acids. The germline CDR1 and CDR2 sequences are WNHNN and SYGVQD (reference sequence). After removal of 5 bases from V and 8 bases from J, the junction contained 15 bases not matched to a gene. CDR3 nucleotide sequence: TGCGCCAGCAGTCCCCTCAGCGGGATGAATTTCTATGAGCAGTTCTTC. It yields the protein CASSPLSGMNFYEQFF.

This chain connects TRBV5-1 to TRBJ2-7, with TRBD1 as a possible D gene (5 bases). CDR3 length: 14 amino acids. Germline V gene sequence: CDR1 SGHRS, CDR2 YFSETQ. V lost 4 bases, J lost 0 bases, and 11 bases lay in between. CDR3 coding DNA: TGCGCCAGCAGCCGAGAGGACATCTCCTACGAGCAGTACTTC. This translates into CASSREDISYEQYF.

The chain links TRBV6-6 to TRBJ1-4; D might be TRBD1 (6 bases). CDR3 size: 15 residues. Trimming stripped 2 bases from V and 8 bases from J, with 15 bases between. Looked up from germline, CDR1 is MNHNY and CDR2 is SVGAGI (reference sequence). The CDR3: CASSYPGGLGEKLFF. The DNA for the CDR3 is TGTGCCAGCAGTTACCCCGGGGGGCTCGGGGAAAAACTGTTTTTT.

The V and J genes are TRBV12-5 and TRBJ2-3; TRBD2 matches 11 bases. V shed 4 bases and J 5 bases; nucleotides not matched to a gene: 2. CDR3 size: 14 residues. CDR1 LGHNT and CDR2 FRNRAP come from the germline V gene. CDR3 loop: CASGSGLAVDTQYF. The CDR3 region has the DNA TGTGCTAGTGGTTCGGGACTAGCGGTAGATACGCAGTATTTT. Drawing the rest from reference TRBV12-5 and TRBJ2-3, the complete variable domain is DARVTQTPRHKVTEMGQEVTMRCQPILGHNTVFWYRQTMMQGLELLAYFRNRAPLDDSGMPKDRFSAEMPDATLATLKIQPSEPRDSAVYFCASGSGLAVDTQYFGPGTRLTVL.

J is TRBJ1-4 and V is TRBV7-2; 9 positions match TRBD1. This CDR3 is 15 amino acids long. The V gene's germline CDR1 is SGHTA and CDR2 FQGNSA. V trimming: 4 bases; J trimming: 6 bases; junction bases outside the gene matches: 6. The CDR3 nucleotides read TGTGCCAGCAGCTACGCCGGGACAGGGTATGAAAAACTGTTTTTT. It encodes CASSYAGTGYEKLFF.

This clone was seen only a few times. V and J are TRBV6-5 and TRBJ1-5, with a weak D call TRBD1 (5 bases). The germline V and J ends were trimmed by 6 bases and 0 bases, with 9 bases remaining between them. The CDR3 sequence is 14 residues long. Germline CDR1 is MNHEY and CDR2 is SVGAGI. In nucleotides, the CDR3 is TGTGCCAGCAGCAGGGTGTATAGCAATCAGCCCCAGCATTTT. This sequence encodes CASSRVYSNQPQHF.

V gene TRBV7-2 combines with J gene TRBJ2-3; D remains ambiguous. Germline CDR1 and CDR2: SGHTA and FQGNSA. Trimming pared 3 bases from V and 1 base from J, leaving 11 bases between. This CDR3 has 15 amino acids. CDR3 DNA: TGTGCCAGCAGCTTGTCACTCCTACGCACAGATACGCAGTATTTT. It yields the protein CASSLSLLRTDTQYF.

This clone was recorded once. This chain joins TRBV15 and TRBJ2-6; no firm D call. The V gene's germline CDR1 is LNHNV and CDR2 YYDKDF (reference sequence). CDR3 length equals 15 residues. Trimming removed 5 bases from V and 0 bases from J, with 8 bases in between. CDR3: CATSASGSGANVLTF. Here the CDR3 DNA reads TGTGCCACCAGCGCGTCGGGCTCTGGGGCCAACGTCCTGACTTTC.

The rearrangement links TRBV7-6 to TRBJ2-7; 9 bases are a match to TRBD2. CDR3 size: 14 residues. Trimming took 7 bases from V and 4 from J; bases not matched to a gene: 8. Germline V gene sequence: CDR1 SGHVS, CDR2 FNYEAQ. Here the CDR3 DNA reads TGTGCCAGCACCGCGCTAGCGGGAAAATACGAGCAGTACTTC. It yields the protein CASTALAGKYEQYF.

The V gene is TRBV30, the J gene TRBJ2-7; 8 bases agree with TRBD2. Germline V gene data show CDR1 as GTSNPN and CDR2 as SVGIG (reference sequence). The CDR3 is 14 residues long. The V segment lost 0 bases and the J segment 2 bases; nucleotides outside the gene matches: 3. The chain's CDR3 is CAWSVASGPYEQYF. DNA for the CDR3: TGTGCCTGGAGTGTGGCTAGCGGGCCCTACGAGCAGTACTTC.

This clone turned up a few times. The genes are TRBV28 and TRBJ1-1, with 11 bases lining up with TRBD1. Germline V gene data show CDR1 as MDHEN and CDR2 as SYDVKM. The trim removed 4 bases at V and 8 bases at J, leaving 3 bases unmatched. The CDR3 totals 13 residues. In nucleotides, the CDR3 is TGTGCCAGCAGTTACGGACAGGGGGCGGAAGCTTTCTTT. The encoded protein is CASSYGQGAEAFF.